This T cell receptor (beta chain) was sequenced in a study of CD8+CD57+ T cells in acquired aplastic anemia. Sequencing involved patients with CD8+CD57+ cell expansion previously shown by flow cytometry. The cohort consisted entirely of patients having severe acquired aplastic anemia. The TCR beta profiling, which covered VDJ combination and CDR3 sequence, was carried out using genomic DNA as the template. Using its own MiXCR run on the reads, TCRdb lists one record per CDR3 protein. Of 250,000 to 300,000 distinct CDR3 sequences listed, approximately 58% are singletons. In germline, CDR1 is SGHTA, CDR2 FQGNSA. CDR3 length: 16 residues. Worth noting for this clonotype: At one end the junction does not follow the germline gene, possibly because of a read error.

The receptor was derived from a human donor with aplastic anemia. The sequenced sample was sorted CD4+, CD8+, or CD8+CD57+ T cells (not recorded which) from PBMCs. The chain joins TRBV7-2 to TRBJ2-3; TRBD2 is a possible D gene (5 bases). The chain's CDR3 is CASSLRRSIGGDTQYF. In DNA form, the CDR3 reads TGTGCCAGCAGCTTACGTAGGTCGATCGGAGGAGATACACAGTATTTT.